This entry lists 14 T cell receptor beta chains sequenced from one sample in a study of response to subunit inactivated influenza vaccine. TCRdb analysed the RT-PCR reads with MiXCR anew, one entry per CDR3 protein. Of around 520,000 distinct CDR3 sequences listed, about 25% were seen once; the top ten hold 1.5% to 2%. The sequencing here drew on CD4+ T cells sorted from PBMCs, taken 5 days after vaccination. The receptors originated from a man over 45 who received an inactivated influenza vaccine.

V usage is TRBV11-2 and J usage is TRBJ2-5; TRBD1 might be the D (6 bases). Germline CDR1 is SGHAT and CDR2 is FQNNGV. V lost 2 bases to trimming and J lost 4 bases, with 14 bases between them. The CDR3 consists of 15 residues. The CDR3 DNA reads TGTGCCAGCAGCTTATTAATACAGGGTAGAGAGACCCAGTACTTC. Protein: CASSLLIQGRETQYF.

This clonotype was recorded a few times. This sequence joins TRBV5-1 and TRBJ2-1, with TRBD2 matching 11 bases. Germline V lookup: CDR1 SGHRS, CDR2 YFSETQ. The CDR3 totals 17 residues. V gave up 4 bases and J gave up 9 bases; unmatched junction bases: 15. The chain's CDR3 is CASSPRGGLAERGEQFF. CDR3 nucleotides: TGCGCCAGCAGCCCCAGGGGGGGACTAGCGGAGAGGGGTGAGCAGTTCTTC.

This clonotype showed up many times. The gene calls are TRBV7-2 and TRBJ2-7; 7 bases are a match to TRBD2. CDR3 length: 15 residues. Germline trimming cut 0 bases from V and 2 bases from J; bases unmatched to any gene: 4. CDR1 is SGHTA, CDR2 FQGNSA, per germline. Written as DNA, the CDR3 is TGTGCCAGCAGCTTAGCTACTAGCGCTGCCTACGAGCAGTACTTC. It is translated as CASSLATSAAYEQYF.

The V gene is TRBV20-1, the J gene TRBJ1-6; 7 nucleotides align to TRBD1. The CDR3 length is 15 residues. Germline CDR1 DFQATT, CDR2 SNEGSKA (reference sequence). Germline trimming cut 5 bases from V and 2 bases from J; bases unmatched to any gene: 6. In DNA, the CDR3 is TGCAGTGCTTCACCGGACAGGACCTATAATTCACCCCTCCACTTT. Translating it yields CSASPDRTYNSPLHF.

This clonotype has more than one count but fewer than ten. This chain links TRBV20-1 with TRBJ1-2; D is undetermined. The V gene lost 0 bases and the J gene lost 6 bases, with 8 bases spanning the gap. This CDR3 is built from 12 residues. Germline V gene lookup returns CDR1 DFQATT and CDR2 SNEGSKA (reference sequence). The CDR3 spells CSARDLHDGYTF. Here the CDR3 DNA reads TGCAGTGCTAGAGACTTACACGATGGCTACACCTTC.

This clonotype was seen ten or more times. The rearrangement uses TRBV29-1 and TRBJ2-1, with a possible D match to TRBD2 (5 bases). V was cut by 0 bases and J by 10 bases, with 16 bases left in between. The CDR3 consists of 14 residues. The V gene's germline CDR1 is SQVTM and CDR2 ANQGSEA. CDR3 coding DNA: TGCAGCGTTGAAGATAGTCGGCGGGTACGAGAGCAGTTCTTC. It specifies CSVEDSRRVREQFF.

The chain has TRBV27 and TRBJ2-2; 11 bases match TRBD1. Germline CDR1 is MNHEY and CDR2 is SMNVEV (reference sequence). After removal of 5 bases from V and 1 base from J, the junction contained 3 bases not matched to a gene. This CDR3 is 16 amino acids long. In DNA form, the CDR3 reads TGTGCCAGCAGTATCGGGACAGGGGGGAACACCGGGGAGCTGTTTTTT. Translated, it gives CASSIGTGGNTGELFF.

V and J are TRBV29-1 and TRBJ2-2; tentatively, D is TRBD2 (6 bases). The V and J ends lost 7 bases and 3 bases respectively, with 6 bases between them. There are 11 residues in the CDR3. Looked up from germline, CDR1 is SQVTM and CDR2 is ANQGSEA. The CDR3: CSGRDTGELFF. Here the CDR3 DNA reads TGCAGCGGGAGGGACACCGGGGAGCTGTTTTTT.

This clonotype has ten or more counts. The J gene is TRBJ2-1, the V gene TRBV6-2 or TRBV6-3; TRBD2 might be the D (6 bases). Trimming stripped 5 bases from V and 6 bases from J, with 20 bases between. Germline CDR1 and CDR2: MNHEY and SVGEGT. CDR3 length: 16 amino acids. The CDR3 here is CASSKSVGGRRNEQFF. For the CDR3, the DNA is TGTGCCAGCAGTAAAAGTGTCGGGGGAAGACGCAATGAGCAGTTCTTC.

There are a few counts of this clonotype. The chain carries TRBV5-8 and TRBJ2-1, with D unresolved. In germline, CDR1 is SGHTS, CDR2 YDEGEE. This CDR3 has 15 residues. Deletions cut 3 bases from V and 0 bases from J, with 10 bases between. The CDR3 coding sequence is TGTGCCAGCAGCTGGACGGTGAGCTCCTACAATGAGCAGTTCTTC. It encodes CASSWTVSSYNEQFF.

The genes are TRBV6-1 and TRBJ1-5; 7 positions match TRBD1. CDR3 length: 16 residues. CDR1 and CDR2 from the germline V gene are MNHNS and SASEGT. Trimming took 5 bases from V and 0 from J; bases not matched to a gene: 7. The CDR3 bases are TGTGCCAGCAGTCGGACAGGACGGTATAGCAATCAGCCCCAGCATTTT. Translated, it gives CASSRTGRYSNQPQHF.

This clonotype has just a few counts. Here the CDR3 reads CSARGQSITEAFF. The CDR3 coding sequence is TGCAGTGCTCGGGGACAGTCGATCACTGAAGCTTTCTTT. The chain employs TRBV20-1 and TRBJ1-1; 7 bases agree with TRBD1. CDR3 length: 13 residues. V dropped 5 bases and J dropped 4; count of bases not matched to a gene: 7. The germline V gene encodes CDR1 DFQATT and CDR2 SNEGSKA (reference sequence).

V and J are TRBV12-3 or TRBV12-4 and TRBJ1-4; D perhaps matches TRBD1 (5 bases). This CDR3 spans 14 amino acids. Trimming pared 3 bases from V and 5 bases from J, leaving 10 bases between. The CDR3 reads CASSFGGSNEKLFF. The CDR3 DNA reads TGTGCCAGCAGTTTCGGGGGGTCGAATGAAAAACTGTTTTTT.

The chain uses TRBV7-2 and TRBJ2-3; 10 bases agree with TRBD2. V was pared by 2 bases and J by 2 bases, with 7 bases of the junction left unmatched. The CDR3 has 17 amino acids. The germline V gene has CDR1 SGHTA and CDR2 FQGNSA. The CDR3 region is CASSLRSGRGFTDTQYF. Written as DNA, the CDR3 is TGTGCCAGCAGCTTAAGAAGCGGGAGGGGGTTCACAGATACGCAGTATTTT.